What follows describes a single T cell receptor beta chain. Methods used by the authors: Amplified reference gene primers provided the basis for estimating nucleated cell counts. Libraries were prepared by immunoSEQ multiplex PCR; TCRdb keeps only in-frame clonotypes and omits some of them. That table furnishes V, J and clone size, whereas the DNA furnished D and trimming. The sample yields 70,000 to 75,000 clones, about four fifths seen once. The data were obtained in a study of blood T cell repertoires in COVID-19. About the research overall: Italy, Spain and the United States were the sources of the convalescent and acute COVID-19 samples. PBMCs, B-cell-depleted T cells, or T cells provided the cDNA or gDNA that made up the material.

The CDR3 is 17 amino acids. CDR1 and CDR2 from the germline V gene are SGHTA and FQGNSA. The V and J ends lost 5 bases and 0 bases, in that order; junction bases with no gene match: 7. The clonotype was recovered from a man between 70 and 80 years old with acute or convalescent COVID-19. Material for sequencing was peripheral blood. This chain joins TRBV7-2 and TRBJ2-6; 7 bases line up with TRBD2. The CDR3 spells CASSIVGGISGANVLTF. The DNA for the CDR3 is TGTGCCAGCAGCATCGTCGGGGGGATCTCTGGGGCCAACGTCCTGACTTTC.